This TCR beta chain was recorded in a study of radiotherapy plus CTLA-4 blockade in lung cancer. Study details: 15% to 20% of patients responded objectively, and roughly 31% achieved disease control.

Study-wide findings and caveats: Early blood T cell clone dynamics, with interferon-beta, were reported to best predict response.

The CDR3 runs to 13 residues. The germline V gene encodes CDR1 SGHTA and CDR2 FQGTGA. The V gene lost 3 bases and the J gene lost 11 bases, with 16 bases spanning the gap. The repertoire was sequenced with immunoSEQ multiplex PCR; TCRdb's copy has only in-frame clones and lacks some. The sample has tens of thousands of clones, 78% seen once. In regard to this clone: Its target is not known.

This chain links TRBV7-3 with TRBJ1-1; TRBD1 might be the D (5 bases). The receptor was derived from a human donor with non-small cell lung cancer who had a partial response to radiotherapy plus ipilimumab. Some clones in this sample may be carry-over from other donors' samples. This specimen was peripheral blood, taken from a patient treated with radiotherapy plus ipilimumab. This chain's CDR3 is CASSFTPRAVAFF. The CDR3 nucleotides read TGTGCCAGCAGCTTTACGCCCAGGGCGGTGGCTTTCTTT.